The source of this T cell receptor (beta chain) is a study of chemoradiotherapy in HPV16-positive cancers. General study results and limits: HPV-specific T cells were functionally defined from only a couple of HPV16-positive patients. Non-HPV-specific T cells did not expand in tumors during treatment, whereas candidate HPV-specific clones and E7-related motifs did. HPV-responsive T-cell expansion during chemoradiotherapy was linked to improved recurrence-free survival in HPV16-positive patients.

Clones were read by immunoSEQ multiplex PCR, and TCRdb kept only the in-frame ones, dropping some. The table lists 5,000 to 5,500 clones, roughly nine tenths of them singletons. Regarding this clone: Antigen unknown.

V was cut by 6 bases and J by 7 bases, with 18 bases left in between. CDR1 is LNHDA and CDR2 is SQIVND in the germline V gene (reference sequence). The CDR3 is 14 amino acids. This rearrangement joins TRBV19 to TRBJ1-2; TRBD1 might be the D (5 bases). The material sequenced was tumor tissue, taken from a patient who underwent chemoradiotherapy. The TCR was taken from a human donor with HPV-associated anogenital cancer. Here the CDR3 reads CASSGQAHGAGYTF. In nucleotides, the CDR3 is TGTGCCAGTAGCGGCCAGGCCCATGGGGCTGGCTACACCTTC.